This TCR beta chain was recovered during a study of cytomegalovirus exposure and HLA in healthy donors. Study-level background: Earlier, 200 million or so T cells were analyzed, and approximately 110 million unique TCR beta sequences were found among them. HLA-typed donors were the source of about 85 million unique TCRs, which an early data release held.

Germline assignment: CDR1 PRHDT and CDR2 FYEKMQ (reference sequence). This CDR3 is 15 amino acids long. With 60 Vbeta and 13 Jbeta primers, the PCR was carried out. Produced via immunoSEQ multiplex PCR; TCRdb's table is partial and in-frame only. Of approximately 52,000 clones in the sample, roughly 71% were seen once. Worth noting for this clone: Its antigen is still unknown. The junction shows a germline mismatch at one end, possibly a read error. The sample holds other DNA sequences that translate to the same CDR3.

Study results and caveats: Within a later analysis, the majority of CMV-associated TCR beta chains appeared HLA-restricted.

The source of this sequence is a man between 40 and 49 years old in good health and CMV-seropositive. Sequenced material: PBMCs. The chain joins TRBV13 to TRBJ1-2; TRBD1 might be the D (5 bases). The CDR3 DNA follows: TGTGCCAGCAGCTTAGCCGTTCGACAGCGCTATGGTTACACCTTC. It translates to CASSLAVRQRYGYTF.